This TCR beta chain was sequenced in a study of T-cell memory formation after mild COVID-19. Study-level points and caveats: CD4/CD8 balance characterized clones contracting day 15 to 85, and CD4+ skew characterized later expanders.

TCRdb reprocessed the 5' RACE reads with MiXCR, giving one entry per CDR3 protein. Among approximately 350,000 distinct CDR3 sequences listed, approximately 15% were seen once. V was trimmed by 5 bases and J by 11 bases, leaving 13 bases between them. Looked up from germline, CDR1 is MNHEY and CDR2 is SMNVEV (reference sequence). This CDR3 contains 12 residues. The sample holds many counts of this clonotype. Its matching antigen is unknown. The rearrangement uses TRBV27 and TRBJ2-4, with a tentative D call TRBD1 (6 bases). Sequencing input: PBMCs or a T cell subset sorted from them (not recorded which). The origin of this receptor is a man younger than 30 who had mild COVID-19 (a few samples of this study predate the infection). Cell type and time point are not known. The CDR3 DNA is TGTGCCAGCAGTGCACAGGGTAGCCTTCAGTACTTC. It is translated as CASSAQGSLQYF.